The 21 T cell receptor beta chains reported below all come from one sample, sequenced in a study of T cell responses to AZD1222 COVID-19 vaccine. The data were produced by immunoSEQ multiplex PCR, yet TCRdb's version contains in-frame clones alone and is incomplete. The table records some 180,000 clones, almost 90% of them present only once. The starting material was peripheral blood, obtained on day 0 of AZD1222 vaccination. These receptors all come from an adult in good health.

J is TRBJ1-2 and V is TRBV28, with 7 nucleotides matching TRBD1. With 3 bases clipped from V and 2 bases from J, the junction kept 3 bases outside the gene matches. Germline assignment: CDR1 MDHEN and CDR2 SYDVKM. The CDR3 loop spans 14 amino acids. The CDR3 DNA reads as TGTGCCAGCAGTTTCAGGGGGGGCAACTATGGCTACACCTTC. As protein: CASSFRGGNYGYTF.

V and J are TRBV29-1 and TRBJ1-2; 8 bases fit TRBD1. The junction had 9 bases not matched to a gene; V was cut back by 6 bases and J by 9 bases. Germline CDR1 and CDR2: SQVTM and ANQGSEA. The CDR3 sequence is 12 residues long. The DNA of the CDR3 is TGCAGCGTGAAAGGACAGGGTTATCGCTACACCTTC. Translated: CSVKGQGYRYTF. Full variable domain (rest looked up from reference TRBV29-1 and TRBJ1-2): SAVISQKPSRDICQRGTSLTIQCQVDSQVTMMFWYRQQPGQSLTLIATANQGSEATYESGFVIDKFPISRPNLTFSTLTVSNMSPEDSSIYLCSVKGQGYRYTFGSGTRLTVV.

The V and J genes are TRBV18 and TRBJ2-5; D perhaps matches TRBD1 (6 bases). Germline V lookup: CDR1 KGHSH, CDR2 LQKENI. This CDR3 is built from 14 residues. V dropped 1 base and J dropped 2 bases, with 8 bases sitting between them. This chain's CDR3 is CASSPRTVQETQYF. The CDR3 coding sequence is TGTGCCAGCTCACCACGGACAGTTCAAGAGACCCAGTACTTC.

CDR3 sequence: CASRGEDAGVEKLFF. As DNA, the CDR3 is TGTGCCAGCAGGGGGGAGGACGCTGGGGTGGAAAAACTGTTTTTT. The rearrangement joins TRBV28 to TRBJ1-4; tentatively, D is TRBD1 (5 bases). CDR1 and CDR2 (germline): MDHEN, SYDVKM. V lost 6 bases and J lost 8, with 19 bases in between. The CDR3 runs to 15 residues.

The chain has TRBV10-3 and TRBJ2-7; 7 bases match TRBD1. The J segment lost 1 base and the V segment lost 4 bases, leaving 4 bases of the junction unmatched. CDR3 length equals 14 residues. Looked up from germline, CDR1 is ENHRY and CDR2 is SYGVKD. CDR3 sequence: CAISGQGFSYEQYF. CDR3 DNA: TGTGCCATCAGTGGACAGGGTTTTTCCTACGAGCAGTACTTC.

A single count supports this clone. The V call is TRBV6-5, the J call TRBJ2-5, with D hard to call. Trimming took 0 bases from V and 4 from J, leaving 6 bases between them. The CDR3 length is 13 residues. Germline V gives CDR1 MNHEY, CDR2 SVGAGI. Here the CDR3 DNA reads TGTGCCAGCAGTTACTCTTCGCTAGAGACCCAGTACTTC. Its translation is CASSYSSLETQYF.

The rearrangement uses TRBV5-1 and TRBJ1-2; D possibly corresponds to TRBD1 (6 bases). The CDR3 runs 16 residues. Trimming stripped 0 bases from V and 1 base from J, with 13 bases between. Germline V gene lookup returns CDR1 SGHRS and CDR2 YFSETQ. CDR3 nucleotide sequence: TGCGCCAGCAGCTTGGATCTGGGGGCTAATAACTATGGCTACACCTTC. Amino acid sequence: CASSLDLGANNYGYTF.

V gene TRBV29-1 combines with J gene TRBJ2-7; D is unclear. The CDR3 length is 12 residues. Germline-derived CDR1 and CDR2 are SQVTM and ANQGSEA. V was trimmed by 4 bases and J by 0 bases, leaving 7 bases between them. The CDR3 DNA is TGCAGCGTTGGGACGGTCTCCTACGAGCAGTACTTC. Translation: CSVGTVSYEQYF.

The chain uses TRBV20-1 and TRBJ1-4, with D uncertain. From germline, CDR1 is DFQATT and CDR2 SNEGSKA (reference sequence). The CDR3 sequence is 11 residues long. Trimming took 5 bases from V and 7 from J, leaving 8 bases between them. CDR3 sequence (DNA): TGCAGTGCTGCCGCCTCTGAAAAACTGTTTTTT. Its protein product is CSAAASEKLFF.

The J gene is TRBJ2-1, the V gene TRBV3-1 (or the pseudogene TRBV3-2), with D perhaps matching TRBD1 (5 bases). V lost 4 bases and J 5 bases, leaving 12 bases between the germline ends. The CDR3 spans 14 residues. Per germline, CDR1 LGHDT and CDR2 YNNKEL (reference sequence). CDR3 DNA sequence: TGTGCCAGCAGCCGAAGCAGGGCGAACAATGAGCAGTTCTTC. Its protein product is CASSRSRANNEQFF.

V and J are TRBV5-4 and TRBJ2-1, with 10 bases aligning to TRBD2. The CDR3 spans 18 residues. Trimming removed 4 bases from V and 7 bases from J; junction bases left unmatched: 17. Germline loops: CDR1 SGHNT, CDR2 YYREEE (reference sequence). CDR3 in amino acids: CASSPPSGSPNRRNEQFF. The CDR3 DNA reads TGTGCCAGCAGCCCTCCTAGCGGGAGCCCCAACCGTCGGAATGAGCAGTTCTTC.

V usage is TRBV3-1 (or the pseudogene TRBV3-2) and J usage is TRBJ2-1; maybe TRBD2 (12 bases). V lost 4 bases and J 9 bases, leaving 34 bases between the germline ends. Germline V gene data show CDR1 as LGHDT and CDR2 as YNNKEL (reference sequence). The CDR3 is 20 amino acids. The CDR3 region is CASSRATGTGGTSGRLEQFF. The CDR3 DNA is TGTGCCAGCAGCCGAGCTACCGGGACAGGGGGAACTAGCGGGAGGCTTGAGCAGTTCTTC.

The V and J genes are TRBV7-3 and TRBJ2-7, with 9 bases lining up with TRBD1. J was trimmed by 2 bases and V by 5 bases; bases with no gene match: 7. Germline CDR1 and CDR2: SGHTA and FQGTGA. The CDR3 sequence is 15 residues long. Here the CDR3 reads CASSQSGQGAYEQYF. DNA for the CDR3: TGTGCCAGCAGCCAGTCGGGACAGGGAGCCTACGAGCAGTACTTC.

CDR3 sequence (DNA): TGTGCCAGCAGAAGGGGTGGGGATGCTGAAGCTTTCTTT. Amino acids: CASRRGGDAEAFF. This sequence joins TRBV28 and TRBJ1-1, with D possibly matching TRBD1 (5 bases). The CDR3 totals 13 residues. V gave up 6 bases and J gave up 6 bases, with 14 bases separating them. The germline V gene has CDR1 MDHEN and CDR2 SYDVKM.

Comment on this clone: Other DNA sequences in the sample encode the same CDR3. This chain uses TRBV10-1 with TRBJ1-1; D not resolved. Germline CDR1 is WNHNN and CDR2 is SYGVQD (reference sequence). Trimming took 2 bases from V and 3 from J, leaving 7 bases between them. This CDR3 spans 13 amino acids. The CDR3 region has the DNA TGCGCCAGCAGTGAGCAAGGGTACACTGAAGCTTTCTTT. Amino acid sequence: CASSEQGYTEAFF.

The chain has TRBV19 and TRBJ1-2; D call uncertain. The CDR3 loop spans 13 amino acids. V lost 6 bases, J lost 4 bases, and 12 bases lay in between. Germline CDR1 and CDR2: LNHDA and SQIVND (reference sequence). The DNA for the CDR3 is TGTGCCAGTAGCCCTCCTGGCGTCTATGGCTACACCTTC. Protein product: CASSPPGVYGYTF.

For the CDR3, the DNA is TGTGCCTGGAGTGCCACAAGGACAGGGGGAAGGAACGAGCAGTACTTC. It specifies CAWSATRTGGRNEQYF. The rearrangement uses TRBV30 and TRBJ2-7, with TRBD1 matching 10 bases. V shed 1 base, J shed 5 bases, and the junction held 11 bases outside the gene matches. The CDR3 is 16 residues long. The germline V gene has CDR1 GTSNPN and CDR2 SVGIG (reference sequence).

The chain is built from TRBV20-1 and TRBJ2-7, with D perhaps matching TRBD2 (8 bases). V was pared by 3 bases and J by 2 bases, with 20 bases between. The CDR3 contains 16 residues. Germline CDR1 reads DFQATT; CDR2 reads SNEGSKA (reference sequence). CDR3 nucleotide sequence: TGCAGTGCTAGTGCGGGCACGGGAGGGGGCGCCTACGAGCAGTACTTC. Translated: CSASAGTGGGAYEQYF.

The chain couples TRBV7-3 to TRBJ2-5; D might be TRBD1 or TRBD2, each matching 5 bases. Germline V gene data show CDR1 as SGHTA and CDR2 as FQGTGA. CDR3 length: 15 amino acids. Trimming left V 1 base short and J 1 base short, with 10 bases between. In nucleotides, the CDR3 is TGTGCCAGCAGCTTAAGCCGAGGGACCCAAGAGACCCAGTACTTC. Amino acid sequence: CASSLSRGTQETQYF.

The chain couples TRBV6-4 to TRBJ2-1; 10 nucleotides agree with TRBD2. The CDR3 runs 15 residues. V trimming: 3 bases; J trimming: 6 bases; junction bases outside the gene matches: 5. Germline V lookup: CDR1 MRHNA, CDR2 SNTAGT. This chain's CDR3 is CASSESGGATNEQFF. The CDR3 coding sequence is TGTGCCAGCAGTGAAAGCGGGGGGGCCACCAATGAGCAGTTCTTC.

CDR3 in DNA: TGTGCCAGCAGCTTGGACAGGGCGGGCTATGGCTACACCTTC. It specifies CASSLDRAGYGYTF. The genes are TRBV11-2 and TRBJ1-2; TRBD1 matches 8 bases. This CDR3 has 14 amino acids. The V segment lost 3 bases and the J segment 4 bases; nucleotides outside the gene matches: 4. In germline, CDR1 is SGHAT, CDR2 FQNNGV.